This T cell receptor (beta chain) is from a study of Graves' ophthalmopathy and Graves' hyperthyroidism. Turning to the study itself: Peripheral blood collection took place at initial diagnosis, before any treatment.

The CDR3 has 15 residues. Per germline, CDR1 MNHNS and CDR2 SASEGT. With V trimmed by 7 bases and J by 5 bases, 12 bases remained unmatched. Scientists amplified the TCR beta CDR3 regions from RNA transcripts. HTBI primers primed a first-round RT-PCR, and a second-round multiplex PCR followed. Using its own MiXCR run on the multiplex PCR reads, TCRdb lists one record per CDR3 protein. The data hold 300,000 to 350,000 distinct CDR3 sequences, with 15% to 20% observed a single time. This receptor was identified in an adult man with Graves' ophthalmopathy. Sequencing was performed on peripheral blood. The V and J genes are TRBV6-1 and TRBJ2-5, with 8 bases that match TRBD1. The DNA for the CDR3 is TGTGCCAGCACCCTATTGGCAGGGGGCGCGGAGACCCAGTACTTC. Its translation is CASTLLAGGAETQYF.